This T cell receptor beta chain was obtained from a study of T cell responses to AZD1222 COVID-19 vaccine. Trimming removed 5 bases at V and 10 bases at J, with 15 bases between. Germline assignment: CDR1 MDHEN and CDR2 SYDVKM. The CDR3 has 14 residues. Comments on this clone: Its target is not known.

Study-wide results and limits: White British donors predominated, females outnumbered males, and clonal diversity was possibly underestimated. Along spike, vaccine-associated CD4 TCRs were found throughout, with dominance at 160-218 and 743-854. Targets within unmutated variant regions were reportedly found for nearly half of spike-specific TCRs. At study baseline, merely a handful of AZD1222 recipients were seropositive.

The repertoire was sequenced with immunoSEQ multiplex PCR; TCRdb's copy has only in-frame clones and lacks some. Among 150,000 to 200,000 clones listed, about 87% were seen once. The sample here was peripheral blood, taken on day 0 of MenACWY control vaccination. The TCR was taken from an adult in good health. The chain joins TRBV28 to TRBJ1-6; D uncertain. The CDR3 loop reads CASSPGRTNSPLHF. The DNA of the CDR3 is TGTGCCAGCAGTCCCGGACGGACCAACTCACCCCTCCACTTT.